The T cell receptor beta chain under discussion was sequenced for a study of T cell responses to AZD1222 COVID-19 vaccine (dated by TCRdb to about 2021). Regarding the complete study: AZD1222 recipients with second doses at about 4 weeks or about 12 weeks were pooled, because spike-specific TCR depth and breadth did not differ between schedules. A total of 233 trial participants underwent TCR sequencing, of whom about 200 had received two doses of AZD1222 and 26 had received two doses of the MenACWY control vaccine. Trial participants were enrolled into age subgroups of 18-55, 56-69 and 70-plus years, which contained 148, 28 and 57 TCR-sequenced participants, respectively.

The meaning of the sample's time point label: baseline before first vaccination. Samples from vaccinated people were obtained from the UK trials COV001 and COV002, which included a single-blind randomized controlled phase 2/3 trial of AZD1222 (ChAdOx1 nCoV-19) in healthy adults. For TCRbeta chain sequencing, PBMC samples from trial participants were taken at day 0 and at day 28 after the second dose. Trimming costs V 0 bases and J 2 bases, and their ends lie 11 bases apart. The germline V gene yields SGHDN for CDR1 and FVKESK for CDR2. There are 16 amino acids in the CDR3, from cysteine to phenylalanine inclusive. Only the CDR3 DNA stays, 48 bases, in frame from base 1. The CDR3 regions of human TCRbeta chains were subjected to immunosequencing. From the authors' description of their analysis: Repertoire TCRs were checked for matches against a reference library of SARS-CoV-2-specific TCRs that had been generated using the MIRA antigen-specificity platform. Breadth was defined as the fraction of unique TCRs that were SARS-CoV-2-associated, and depth was defined as the fraction of total T cells that were SARS-CoV-2-associated. Using the MIRA data, every spike-specific TCR was mapped to the spike region that the TCR reacted to and assigned to either a CD4 or a CD8 class. Log10-transformed breadth and depth values were compared by one-way ANOVA with Sidak's multiple comparisons tests. The clones in this table, taken by TCRdb from immuneACCESS, are in-frame only. Not every clone is retained; where verified, under half of the shortfall comes from an unresolved V gene, and the cause of the rest is unknown. The DNA was the basis for D and trimming; V, J and clone size are from that table. In all, the sample holds about 130,000 clones, and roughly nine tenths of those were seen once. Clones ranked in the top ten supply 6.9% of the sample.

What the study reported, not specific to this receptor: CD4 TCRs associated with the vaccine covered the entire spike protein, and the dominant responses were in regions 160-218 and 743-854. Reportedly, close to half of the unique spike-specific TCRs recognized epitopes lying outside the regions that are mutated in the B.1.351 and B.1.1.7 variants. Most participants were white British and females outnumbered males, and the authors suggested that clonal diversity may have been underestimated. Only 5 to 7 AZD1222 recipients were SARS-CoV-2 seropositive at baseline, limiting conclusions about previously exposed vaccinees. No day 14 peak-response samples were available, so repertoires were characterized only after the peak T cell response. In the small 56-69-year group, the increase in depth fell short of significance, most likely because of low power. After two AZD1222 doses, spike-specific TCR breadth and depth were significantly higher than at day 0 and than in MenACWY recipients.

On this clone itself: Its antigen target is currently unknown. Per-nucleotide qualities are absent, and no much larger clonotype sits a single base away.

This sequence was found in an adult in good health. The material was peripheral blood, obtained on day 0 of AZD1222 vaccination. The chain couples TRBV14 to TRBJ2-1; the D gene cannot be resolved beyond TRBD1 or TRBD2, each matching 5 bases. At the DNA level, the sequence is TGTGCCAGCAGCCAAGATTGGGGGACCACCTACAATGAGCAGTTCTTC. Its amino acids are CASSQDWGTTYNEQFF.